This entry lists 28 T cell receptor beta chains sequenced from one sample in a study of CD8 T cells in Susac syndrome (dated by TCRdb to the late 2010s). Libraries were prepared through the immunoSEQ multiplex PCR assay. RNA was extracted using the RNeasy kit, and roughly 0.5 to 1 microgram was reverse transcribed with random hexamers. TCRdb's own reprocessing of the public reads used fastp at Q25 and MiXCR and kept productive beta chains. Each CDR3 protein appears once, grouped with its most common genes and DNA. The sample yields 100,000 to 150,000 distinct CDR3 sequences; 85% to 95% were counted once. The leading ten clones occupy roughly 0.3% of the sample. Sequences were obtained from CD8+ T cells from PBMCs. Receptors were obtained from a human donor with multiple sclerosis.

This clonotype was detected once. The chain uses TRBV20-1 and TRBJ2-2; D might be TRBD2 (6 bases). The CDR3 is 13 residues long. V lost 6 bases to trimming and J lost 6 bases, with 14 bases between them. Germline CDR1 is DFQATT and CDR2 is SNEGSKA (reference sequence). As DNA, the CDR3 is TGCAGTGCCCGCGGGGCGCCCGCCGGGGAGCTGTTTTTT. This sequence encodes CSARGAPAGELFF.

This clonotype was found once. The chain links TRBV16 to TRBJ1-2; 9 bases are shared with TRBD1. The CDR3 is 15 residues long. Germline V lookup: CDR1 KGHSY, CDR2 FQNENV. Unmatched junction bases numbered 1, after V lost 1 base and J lost 1 base. The CDR3 sequence: CASSQWDRDNYGYTF. In DNA, the CDR3 is TGTGCCAGCAGCCAATGGGACAGGGATAACTATGGCTACACCTTC.

The J gene is TRBJ2-7, the V gene TRBV12-5; weak D call: TRBD1 (5 bases). This CDR3 region has 16 residues. Germline-derived CDR1 and CDR2 are LGHNT and FRNRAP. V was shortened by 4 bases and J by 0 bases, with 16 bases between the two germline ends. CDR3 sequence: CASGSPTALASYEQYF. CDR3 DNA sequence: TGTGCTAGTGGTTCTCCGACAGCCTTAGCCTCCTACGAGCAGTACTTC.

V usage is TRBV12-5 and J usage is TRBJ1-2; D gene uncertain. Germline V gene lookup returns CDR1 LGHNT and CDR2 FRNRAP. CDR3 length: 14 residues. Trimming removed 1 base from V and 5 bases from J, with 11 bases in between. The CDR3 is CASGLARSPYGYTF. CDR3 nucleotides: TGTGCTAGTGGTTTGGCCAGGTCCCCTTATGGCTACACCTTC.

The chain employs TRBV2 and TRBJ1-1, with D hard to call. The CDR3 is made up of 14 amino acids. Trimming took 1 base from V and 7 from J, leaving 13 bases between them. The germline V gene encodes CDR1 SNHLY and CDR2 FYNNEI. In DNA form, the CDR3 reads TGTGCCAGCAGTGAAGGGCGGGGTTTCGATGAAGCTTTCTTT. It is translated as CASSEGRGFDEAFF.

V usage is TRBV5-1 and J usage is TRBJ2-5; 11 bases are shared with TRBD2. Unmatched junction bases numbered 5, after V lost 2 bases and J lost 5 bases. The CDR3 extends over 15 amino acids. Germline CDR1 is SGHRS and CDR2 is YFSETQ. The CDR3 reads CASSFEIAGGETQYF. CDR3 nucleotide sequence: TGCGCCAGCAGCTTCGAGATAGCGGGGGGGGAGACCCAGTACTTC.

In DNA, the CDR3 is TGCGCCAGCAGCTTGAACAGGGGGAGCAACACTGAAGCTTTCTTT. Protein: CASSLNRGSNTEAFF. The chain uses TRBV5-1 and TRBJ1-1; 8 bases agree with TRBD1. This CDR3 comprises 15 residues. Germline V gene lookup returns CDR1 SGHRS and CDR2 YFSETQ. Unmatched junction bases numbered 4, after V lost 1 base and J lost 2 bases.

The chain has TRBV5-1 and TRBJ2-3; 9 nucleotides agree with TRBD1. Germline V gene sequence: CDR1 SGHRS, CDR2 YFSETQ. The V segment lost 2 bases and the J segment 10 bases; nucleotides outside the gene matches: 11. CDR3 length: 15 residues. The CDR3 region is CASSLGGQGLRSQYF. As DNA, the CDR3 is TGCGCCAGCAGCTTAGGGGGACAGGGACTTCGTTCGCAGTATTTT.

The CDR3 bases are TGCGCCAGCAGCCCGGCGGGGGGCTACACTGAAGCTTTCTTT. It encodes CASSPAGGYTEAFF. The chain carries TRBV5-1 and TRBJ1-1; perhaps TRBD1 as D (6 bases). The CDR3 runs 14 residues. V was clipped by 4 bases and J by 3 bases, with 13 bases between them. Per germline, CDR1 SGHRS and CDR2 YFSETQ.

J is TRBJ1-5 and V is TRBV20-1; perhaps TRBD1 as D (6 bases). Germline assignment: CDR1 DFQATT and CDR2 SNEGSKA (reference sequence). The CDR3 is 16 residues long. The ends were cut back, 1 base at V and 3 bases at J, with 16 bases in the middle. This chain's CDR3 is CSARAPQDSINQPQHF. CDR3 nucleotide sequence: TGCAGTGCTAGAGCCCCCCAGGACAGTATCAATCAGCCCCAGCATTTT.

The chain couples TRBV2 to TRBJ2-7; 8 nucleotides agree with TRBD1. The CDR3 sequence is 15 residues long. CDR1 and CDR2 from the germline V gene are SNHLY and FYNNEI. V shed 3 bases and J 3 bases; nucleotides not matched to a gene: 7. The CDR3 loop is CASSEATGGIYEQYV. The CDR3, as DNA: TGTGCCAGCAGTGAGGCAACAGGGGGAATCTACGAGCAGTACGTC.

The chain combines TRBV27 with TRBJ2-1, with 9 bases aligning to TRBD2. CDR3 length: 16 amino acids. Trimming took 0 bases from V and 3 from J; bases not matched to a gene: 3. Looked up from germline, CDR1 is MNHEY and CDR2 is SMNVEV (reference sequence). The CDR3 sequence: CASSLSTSGYYNEQFF. In DNA, the CDR3 is TGTGCCAGCAGTTTATCTACTAGCGGGTACTACAATGAGCAGTTCTTC.

The chain links TRBV4-1 to TRBJ2-2; no firm D call. V was cut by 4 bases and J by 8 bases, with 11 bases left in between. Germline CDR1 is MGHRA and CDR2 is YSYEKL. The CDR3 has 13 amino acids. This chain's CDR3 is CASSPSNFGELFF. The CDR3 bases are TGCGCCAGCAGCCCAAGTAACTTTGGGGAGCTGTTTTTT.

The V and J genes are TRBV20-1 and TRBJ2-1; 9 bases align to TRBD1. The V gene's germline CDR1 is DFQATT and CDR2 SNEGSKA (reference sequence). V was pared by 0 bases and J by 2 bases, with 5 bases of the junction left unmatched. The CDR3 runs to 16 residues. The CDR3 spells CSARDTGTGPYNEQFF. The CDR3 bases are TGCAGTGCTAGAGATACCGGGACAGGGCCCTACAATGAGCAGTTCTTC.

CDR3 coding DNA: TGCGCCAGCAGCCCAGACATGATGGCCGGGGAGCTGTTTTTT. Its translation: CASSPDMMAGELFF. The V gene is TRBV5-1, the J gene TRBJ2-2; D gene uncertain. There are 14 residues in the CDR3. Germline V gene lookup returns CDR1 SGHRS and CDR2 YFSETQ. The V end lost 4 bases, the J end lost 6 bases, and 13 bases lay between the germline ends.

The gene calls are TRBV6-4 and TRBJ2-3; 11 nucleotides line up with TRBD2. Germline trimming cut 6 bases from V and 2 bases from J; bases unmatched to any gene: 7. Germline V gives CDR1 MRHNA, CDR2 SNTAGT. The CDR3 extends over 16 amino acids. CDR3 DNA sequence: TGTGCCAGCAGCCTGGGACTAGCGGACCACACAGATACGCAGTATTTT. Its protein is CASSLGLADHTDTQYF.

The rearrangement joins TRBV3-1 to TRBJ1-2, with D maybe TRBD1 (5 bases). This CDR3 has 15 residues. CDR1 is LGHDT and CDR2 is YNNKEL in the germline V gene (reference sequence). Trimming left V 8 bases short and J 5 bases short, with 21 bases between. The CDR3 here is CASAPRGTPAYGYTF. CDR3 DNA: TGTGCCAGCGCCCCTCGGGGGACTCCCGCTTATGGCTACACCTTC.

This clonotype was detected once. V is TRBV4-1 and J is TRBJ2-7; tentatively, D is TRBD1 (5 bases). Germline V gene data show CDR1 as MGHRA and CDR2 as YSYEKL. This CDR3 region has 12 residues. Trimming left V 4 bases short and J 6 bases short, with 10 bases between. CDR3 region: CASSPQVPEQYF. The CDR3 nucleotides read TGCGCCAGCAGCCCACAGGTTCCCGAGCAGTACTTC.

The CDR3 here is CASSVGDRGYGYTF. In nucleotides, the CDR3 is TGTGCCAGCAGCGTAGGGGACAGGGGCTATGGCTACACCTTC. V and J are TRBV9 and TRBJ1-2; TRBD1 matches 10 bases. Germline CDR1 and CDR2: SGDLS and YYNGEE. This CDR3 has 14 amino acids. Trimming took 0 bases from V and 4 from J; bases not matched to a gene: 0.

The CDR3 sequence is CASSLAGGGSREQYV. DNA of the CDR3: TGCGCCAGCAGCTTGGCCGGCGGGGGGTCTCGTGAGCAGTACGTC. The rearrangement uses TRBV5-1 and TRBJ2-7; 8 nucleotides agree with TRBD2. V was pared by 0 bases and J by 7 bases, with 9 bases of the junction left unmatched. The CDR3 contains 15 residues. The germline V gene has CDR1 SGHRS and CDR2 YFSETQ.

The V and J genes are TRBV13 and TRBJ2-1; D remains unclear. In germline, CDR1 is PRHDT, CDR2 FYEKMQ (reference sequence). This CDR3 contains 13 residues. Between the trimmed V and J ends, which lost 5 bases and 4 bases, there was a span of 9 bases. The DNA for the CDR3 is TGTGCCAGCAGCATTACAGAGTACAATGAGCAGTTCTTC. It specifies CASSITEYNEQFF.

The V and J genes are TRBV10-2 and TRBJ1-1; no definite D call. V was shortened by 6 bases and J by 1 base, with 3 bases between the two germline ends. The V gene's germline CDR1 is WSHSY and CDR2 SAAADI. This CDR3 spans 11 amino acids. CDR3 region: CASRQNTEAFF. DNA for the CDR3: TGCGCCAGCAGGCAGAACACTGAAGCTTTCTTT.

The chain carries TRBV10-3 and TRBJ2-6, with 10 bases lining up with TRBD1. Germline V gives CDR1 ENHRY, CDR2 SYGVKD. Trimming at V came to 6 bases and at J to 2 bases, leaving 10 bases not matched to a gene. The CDR3 is made up of 18 amino acids. CDR3 sequence: CAIRDRDRGGAGANVLTF. For the CDR3, the DNA is TGTGCCATCAGGGATAGGGACAGGGGCGGCGCTGGGGCCAACGTCCTGACTTTC.

The chain combines TRBV19 with TRBJ1-5; D not certain. This CDR3 is 17 amino acids long. The ends were cut back, 10 bases at V and 1 base at J, with 23 bases in the middle. Germline V gene lookup returns CDR1 LNHDA and CDR2 SQIVND (reference sequence). The CDR3 DNA reads TGTGCCACGTCCCATTCCTTAGGAGCTCTCAGCAATCAGCCCCAGCATTTT. Its protein is CATSHSLGALSNQPQHF. The full variable domain, its missing parts supplied by reference TRBV19 and TRBJ1-5, is DGGITQSPKYLFRKEGQNVTLSCEQNLNHDAMYWYRQDPGQGLRLIYYSQIVNDFQKGDIAEGYSVSREKKESFPLTVTSAQKNPTAFYLCATSHSLGALSNQPQHFGDGTRLSIL.

This chain links TRBV12-3 or TRBV12-4 with TRBJ1-5; D call uncertain. The V and J ends lost 2 bases and 4 bases respectively, with 3 bases between them. The CDR3 length is 12 residues. Written as DNA, the CDR3 is TGTGCCAGCAGTTTATTGAATCAGCCCCAGCATTTT. Its protein is CASSLLNQPQHF.

The chain uses TRBV5-1 and TRBJ2-7; the match to TRBD1 covers 11 bases. J was trimmed by 6 bases and V by 4 bases; bases with no gene match: 9. The CDR3 extends over 15 amino acids. The germline CDR1 and CDR2 sequences are SGHRS and YFSETQ. CDR3 loop: CASSLDVGQGVEQYF. CDR3 in DNA: TGCGCCAGCAGCCTAGACGTGGGACAGGGGGTCGAGCAGTACTTC.

V usage is TRBV11-1 and J usage is TRBJ1-3; D ambiguous. Germline lookup yields CDR1 SGHAT and CDR2 FQDESV (reference sequence). The CDR3 has 11 residues. V shed 5 bases and J shed 8 bases, with 7 bases lying between them. The CDR3 nucleotides read TGTGCCAGCAGCCACGTTCACACCATATATTTT. Its protein is CASSHVHTIYF.

The chain combines TRBV28 with TRBJ2-7, with D possibly being TRBD1 (6 bases). Trimming left V 5 bases short and J 5 bases short, with 13 bases between. Germline lookup yields CDR1 MDHEN and CDR2 SYDVKM. The CDR3 covers 13 residues. Written as DNA, the CDR3 is TGTGCCAGCAGTCTACAGGGCGCCGACGAGCAGTACTTC. Translated: CASSLQGADEQYF. Full variable domain (missing parts from reference TRBV28 and TRBJ2-7): DVKVTQSSRYLVKRTGEKVFLECVQDMDHENMFWYRQDPGLGLRLIYFSYDVKMKEKGDIPEGYSVSREKKERFSLILESASTNQTSMYLCASSLQGADEQYFGPGTRLTVT.